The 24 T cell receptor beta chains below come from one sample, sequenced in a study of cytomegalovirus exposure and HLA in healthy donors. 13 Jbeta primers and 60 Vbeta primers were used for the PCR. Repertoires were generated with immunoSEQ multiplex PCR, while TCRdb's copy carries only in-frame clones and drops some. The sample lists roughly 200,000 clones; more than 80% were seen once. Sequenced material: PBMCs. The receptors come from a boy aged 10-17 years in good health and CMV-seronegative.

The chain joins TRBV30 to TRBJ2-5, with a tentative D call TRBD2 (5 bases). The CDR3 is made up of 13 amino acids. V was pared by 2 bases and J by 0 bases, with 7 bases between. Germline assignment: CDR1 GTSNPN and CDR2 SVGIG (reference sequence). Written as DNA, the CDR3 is TGTGCCTGGAGTTTCGGGAACCAAGAGACCCAGTACTTC. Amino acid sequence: CAWSFGNQETQYF.

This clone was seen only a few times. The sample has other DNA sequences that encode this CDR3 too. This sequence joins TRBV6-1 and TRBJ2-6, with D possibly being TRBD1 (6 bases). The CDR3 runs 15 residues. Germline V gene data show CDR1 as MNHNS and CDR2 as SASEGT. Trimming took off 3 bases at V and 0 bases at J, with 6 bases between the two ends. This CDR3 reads CASSEDSSGANVLTF. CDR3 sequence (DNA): TGTGCCAGCAGTGAGGACAGCTCTGGGGCCAACGTCCTGACTTTC.

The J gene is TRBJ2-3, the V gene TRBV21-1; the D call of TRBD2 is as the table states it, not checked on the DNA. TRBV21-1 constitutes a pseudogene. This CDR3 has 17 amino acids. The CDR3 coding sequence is TGTGCCAGCAGCAAAGATAGCGCATTGGGTTACCCAGATACGCAGTATTTT. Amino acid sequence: CASSKDSALGYPDTQYF.

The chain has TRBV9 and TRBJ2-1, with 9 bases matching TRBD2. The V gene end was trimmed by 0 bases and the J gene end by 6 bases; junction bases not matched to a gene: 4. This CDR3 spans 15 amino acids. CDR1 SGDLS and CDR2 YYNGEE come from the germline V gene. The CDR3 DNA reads TGTGCCAGCAGCGTAGCCCCTAGCGGGGCCAATGAGCAGTTCTTC. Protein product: CASSVAPSGANEQFF.

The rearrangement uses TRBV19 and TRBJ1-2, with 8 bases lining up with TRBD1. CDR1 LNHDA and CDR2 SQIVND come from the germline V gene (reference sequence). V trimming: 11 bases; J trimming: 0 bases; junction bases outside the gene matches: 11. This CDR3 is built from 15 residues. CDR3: CAVRDRREPNYGYTF. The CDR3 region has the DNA TGTGCCGTCCGGGACAGGCGAGAACCTAACTATGGCTACACCTTC.

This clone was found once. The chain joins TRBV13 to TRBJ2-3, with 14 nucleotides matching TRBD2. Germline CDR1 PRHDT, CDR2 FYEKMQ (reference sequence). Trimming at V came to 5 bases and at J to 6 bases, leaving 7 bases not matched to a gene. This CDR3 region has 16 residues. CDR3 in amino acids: CASSPRLAGGRDTQYF. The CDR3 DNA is TGTGCCAGCAGCCCCAGACTAGCGGGGGGGCGTGATACGCAGTATTTT.

The CDR3 DNA reads TGTGCCTGGAGTATGACAGGGGAGAGGTGGGAGCAGTACTTC. It translates to CAWSMTGERWEQYF. This rearrangement joins TRBV30 to TRBJ2-7; 8 nucleotides align to TRBD1. The junction had 10 bases not matched to a gene; V was cut back by 2 bases and J by 7 bases. This CDR3 has 14 amino acids. Germline V lookup: CDR1 GTSNPN, CDR2 SVGIG (reference sequence).

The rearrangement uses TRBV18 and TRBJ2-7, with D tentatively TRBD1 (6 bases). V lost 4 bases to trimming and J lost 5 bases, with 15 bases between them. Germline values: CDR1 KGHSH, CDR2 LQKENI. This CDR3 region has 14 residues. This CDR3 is CASSLPGDRDEQYF. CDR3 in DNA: TGTGCCAGCTCACTTCCAGGGGATCGGGACGAGCAGTACTTC.

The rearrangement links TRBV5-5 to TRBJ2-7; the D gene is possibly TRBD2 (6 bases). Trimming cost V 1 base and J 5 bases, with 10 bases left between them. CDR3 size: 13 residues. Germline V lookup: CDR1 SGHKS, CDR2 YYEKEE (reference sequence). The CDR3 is CASSLPGGDEQYF. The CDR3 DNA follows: TGTGCCAGCAGCTTGCCCGGGGGAGACGAGCAGTACTTC.

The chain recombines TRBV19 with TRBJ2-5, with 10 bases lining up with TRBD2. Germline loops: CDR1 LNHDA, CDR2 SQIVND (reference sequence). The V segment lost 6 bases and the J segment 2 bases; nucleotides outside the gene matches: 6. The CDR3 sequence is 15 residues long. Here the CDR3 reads CASSDLAGVQETQYF. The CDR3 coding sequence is TGTGCCAGTAGCGATCTAGCGGGAGTTCAAGAGACCCAGTACTTC.

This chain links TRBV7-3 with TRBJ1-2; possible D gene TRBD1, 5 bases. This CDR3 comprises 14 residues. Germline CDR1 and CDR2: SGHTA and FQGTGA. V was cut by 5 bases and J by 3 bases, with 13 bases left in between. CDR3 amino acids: CASSQDSSYYGYTF. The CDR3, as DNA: TGTGCCAGCAGCCAAGACAGCTCCTACTATGGCTACACCTTC. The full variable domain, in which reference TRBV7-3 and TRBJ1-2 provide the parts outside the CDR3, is GAGVSQTPSNKVTEKGKYVELRCDPISGHTALYWYRQSLGQGPEFLIYFQGTGAADDSGLPNDRFFAVRPEGSVSTLKIQRTERGDSAVYLCASSQDSSYYGYTFGSGTRLTVV.

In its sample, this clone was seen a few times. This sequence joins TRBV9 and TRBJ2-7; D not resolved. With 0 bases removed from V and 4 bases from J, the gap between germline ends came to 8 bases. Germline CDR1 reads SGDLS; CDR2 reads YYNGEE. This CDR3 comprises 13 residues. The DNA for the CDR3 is TGTGCCAGCAGCGTAGGGTCCAGGTACGAGCAGTACTTC. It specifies CASSVGSRYEQYF.

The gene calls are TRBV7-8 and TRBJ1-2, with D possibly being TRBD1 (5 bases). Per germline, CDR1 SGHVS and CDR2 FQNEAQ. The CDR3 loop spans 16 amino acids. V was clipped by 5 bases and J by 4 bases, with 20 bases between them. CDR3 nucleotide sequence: TGTGCCAGCAGCCCGCGCGGAGGGGAGCGGGGCTATGGCTACACCTTC. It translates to CASSPRGGERGYGYTF.

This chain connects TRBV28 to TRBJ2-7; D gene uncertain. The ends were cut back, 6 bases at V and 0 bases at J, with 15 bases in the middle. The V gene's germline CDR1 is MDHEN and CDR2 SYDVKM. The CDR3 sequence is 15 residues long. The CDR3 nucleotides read TGTGCCAGCAGCCGCGGCCCTCTCAGCTCCTACGAGCAGTACTTC. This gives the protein CASSRGPLSSYEQYF.

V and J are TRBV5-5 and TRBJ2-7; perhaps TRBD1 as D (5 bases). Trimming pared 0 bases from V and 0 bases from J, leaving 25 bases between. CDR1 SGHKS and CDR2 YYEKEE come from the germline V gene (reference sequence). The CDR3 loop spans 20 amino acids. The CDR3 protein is CASSLGVWVATQESSYEQYF. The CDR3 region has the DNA TGTGCCAGCAGCTTGGGGGTCTGGGTGGCCACACAGGAGAGCTCCTACGAGCAGTACTTC.

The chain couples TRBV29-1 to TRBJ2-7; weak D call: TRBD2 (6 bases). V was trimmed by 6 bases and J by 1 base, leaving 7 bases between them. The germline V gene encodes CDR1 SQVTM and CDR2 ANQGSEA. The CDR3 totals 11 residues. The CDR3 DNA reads TGCAGCGTACGGGGGTCCTACGAGCAGTACTTC. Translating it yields CSVRGSYEQYF.

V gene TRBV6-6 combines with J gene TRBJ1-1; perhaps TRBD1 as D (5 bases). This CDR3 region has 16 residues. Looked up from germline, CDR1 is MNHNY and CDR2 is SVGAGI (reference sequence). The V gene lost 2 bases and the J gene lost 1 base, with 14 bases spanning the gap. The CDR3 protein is CASSYVTRVENTEAFF. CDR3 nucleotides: TGTGCCAGCAGTTACGTTACCAGGGTTGAGAACACTGAAGCTTTCTTT.

The CDR3 DNA reads TGTGCCAGCACAGGGGGAAGCTCCCCCTTCTATGGCTACACCTTC. Protein product: CASTGGSSPFYGYTF. The chain uses TRBV7-9 and TRBJ1-2, with 7 bases matching TRBD1. With 7 bases clipped from V and 4 bases from J, the junction kept 12 bases outside the gene matches. The CDR3 sequence is 15 residues long. CDR1 and CDR2 (germline): SEHNR, FQNEAQ (reference sequence).

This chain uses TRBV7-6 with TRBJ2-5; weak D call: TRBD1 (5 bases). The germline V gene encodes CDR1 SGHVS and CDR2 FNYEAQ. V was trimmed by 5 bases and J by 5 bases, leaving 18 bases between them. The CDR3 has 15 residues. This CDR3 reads CASSTRQNMGETQYF. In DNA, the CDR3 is TGTGCCAGCAGCACCCGACAGAATATGGGGGAGACCCAGTACTTC.

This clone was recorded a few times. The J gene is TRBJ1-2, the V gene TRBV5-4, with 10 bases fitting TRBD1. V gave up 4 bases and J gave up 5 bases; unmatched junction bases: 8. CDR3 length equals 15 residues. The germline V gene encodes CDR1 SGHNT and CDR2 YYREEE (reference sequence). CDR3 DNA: TGTGCCAGCAGCCCCCCAGGACAGGGGGTTTATGGCTACACCTTC. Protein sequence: CASSPPGQGVYGYTF.

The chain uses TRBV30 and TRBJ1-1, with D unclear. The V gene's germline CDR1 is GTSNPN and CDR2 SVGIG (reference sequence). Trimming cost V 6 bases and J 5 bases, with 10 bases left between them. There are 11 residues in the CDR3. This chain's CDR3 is CACIQVTEAFF. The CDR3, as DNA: TGTGCCTGCATACAAGTGACTGAAGCTTTCTTT.

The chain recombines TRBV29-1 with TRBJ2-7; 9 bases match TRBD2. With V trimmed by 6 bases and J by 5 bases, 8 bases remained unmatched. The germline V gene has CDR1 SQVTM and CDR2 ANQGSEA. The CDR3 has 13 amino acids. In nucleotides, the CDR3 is TGCAGCGTCGGCCGGACTAGCGACCACGAGCAGTACTTC. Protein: CSVGRTSDHEQYF.

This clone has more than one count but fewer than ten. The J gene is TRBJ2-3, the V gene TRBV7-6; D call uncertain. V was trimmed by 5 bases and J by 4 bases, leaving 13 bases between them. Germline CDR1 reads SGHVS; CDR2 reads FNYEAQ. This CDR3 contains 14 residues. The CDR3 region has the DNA TGTGCCAGCAGCGCACGAGAGCTGCCAGATACGCAGTATTTT. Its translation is CASSARELPDTQYF.

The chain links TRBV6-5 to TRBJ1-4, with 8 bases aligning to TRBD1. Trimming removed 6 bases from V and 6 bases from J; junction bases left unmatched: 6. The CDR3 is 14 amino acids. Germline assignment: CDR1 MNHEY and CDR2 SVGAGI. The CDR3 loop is CASRPDRAYEKLFF. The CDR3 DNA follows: TGTGCCAGCAGACCGGACAGGGCATATGAAAAACTGTTTTTT.